These 15 T cell receptor beta chains were sequenced from one sample in a study of cytomegalovirus exposure and HLA in healthy donors. Researchers ran the PCR with 60 Vbeta and 13 Jbeta primers. TCRdb's table, derived via immunoSEQ multiplex PCR, lists solely in-frame clones and lacks some. The profile shows some 130,000 clones, around 78% of them singletons. Sequencing input: PBMCs. The receptor source for this set is a woman between 25 and 40 years old in good health and CMV-seropositive.

This clone was seen a handful of times. This rearrangement joins TRBV30 to TRBJ2-7; D may be TRBD1 (6 bases). The CDR3 is 14 residues long. Deletions cut 5 bases from V and 3 bases from J, with 17 bases between. Per the germline V gene, CDR1 is GTSNPN and CDR2 is SVGIG (reference sequence). The CDR3, as DNA: TGTGCCTGGTACTACAGGGCACAAGGCTACGAGCAGTACTTC. Amino acid sequence: CAWYYRAQGYEQYF.

The rearrangement joins TRBV29-1 to TRBJ2-2; D is uncertain. The germline V gene encodes CDR1 SQVTM and CDR2 ANQGSEA. V dropped 3 bases and J dropped 6 bases, with 14 bases sitting between them. CDR3 size: 14 residues. The CDR3 bases are TGCAGCGTTGAGCTGGTGACATCCGCCGGGGAGCTGTTTTTT. This translates into CSVELVTSAGELFF.

This clone was seen a handful of times. The chain employs TRBV18 and TRBJ2-5; D is uncertain. This CDR3 has 13 residues. Germline assignment: CDR1 KGHSH and CDR2 LQKENI. V was trimmed by 3 bases and J by 1 base, leaving 6 bases between them. CDR3: CASSPEIQETQYF. The CDR3 DNA reads as TGTGCCAGCTCACCCGAGATCCAAGAGACCCAGTACTTC.

The rearrangement uses TRBV5-1 and TRBJ2-7, with TRBD1 matching 11 bases. CDR1 is SGHRS, CDR2 YFSETQ, per germline. This CDR3 comprises 14 residues. V shed 5 bases and J 6 bases; nucleotides not matched to a gene: 7. CDR3: CASSRTGGSLEQYF. The CDR3 DNA follows: TGCGCCAGCAGTCGGACAGGGGGCTCGCTCGAGCAGTACTTC.

J is TRBJ2-7 and V is TRBV10-3; maybe TRBD1 (6 bases). Trimming removed 4 bases from V and 5 bases from J, with 18 bases in between. This CDR3 comprises 15 residues. Germline-derived CDR1 and CDR2 are ENHRY and SYGVKD. CDR3: CAISGVTGPRDEQYF. CDR3 DNA sequence: TGTGCCATCAGTGGGGTGACAGGCCCTAGAGACGAGCAGTACTTC.

This rearrangement joins TRBV30 to TRBJ1-1; 8 bases fit TRBD1. Trimming removed 5 bases from V and 5 bases from J; junction bases left unmatched: 4. CDR1 and CDR2 from the germline V gene are GTSNPN and SVGIG (reference sequence). The CDR3 runs 12 residues. The CDR3: CAWDRGGTEAFF. In nucleotides, the CDR3 is TGTGCCTGGGACAGGGGCGGAACTGAAGCTTTCTTT. Together with reference TRBV30 and TRBJ1-1, the CDR3 gives the full variable domain: SQTIHQWPATLVQPVGSPLSLECTVEGTSNPNLYWYRQAAGRGLQLLFYSVGIGQISSEVPQNLSASRPQDRQFILSSKKLLLSDSGFYLCAWDRGGTEAFFGQGTRLTVV.

This clone has only a few counts. This chain joins TRBV19 and TRBJ2-2; TRBD1 is a possible D gene (5 bases). Germline loops: CDR1 LNHDA, CDR2 SQIVND (reference sequence). V lost 6 bases and J 7 bases, leaving 15 bases between the germline ends. This CDR3 comprises 14 residues. CDR3 sequence: CASRQDSYIGELFF. CDR3 sequence (DNA): TGTGCCAGTAGACAGGATAGTTACATCGGGGAGCTGTTTTTT.

This clone appeared a single time. The V gene is TRBV12-5, the J gene TRBJ2-3, with 14 positions matching TRBD2. Per germline, CDR1 LGHNT and CDR2 FRNRAP. This CDR3 has 18 residues. J gave up 2 bases and V 7 bases, and 11 bases lay outside the gene matches. The CDR3 region has the DNA TGTGCTAGTGCCCCAGGGACTAGCGGGGGCCTCAACACAGATACGCAGTATTTT. It translates to CASAPGTSGGLNTDTQYF. Full variable domain (remainder filled in from reference TRBV12-5 and TRBJ2-3): DARVTQTPRHKVTEMGQEVTMRCQPILGHNTVFWYRQTMMQGLELLAYFRNRAPLDDSGMPKDRFSAEMPDATLATLKIQPSEPRDSAVYFCASAPGTSGGLNTDTQYFGPGTRLTVL.

The chain carries TRBV7-2 and TRBJ2-5; possibly TRBD1 for D (5 bases). V dropped 2 bases and J dropped 6 bases, with 13 bases sitting between them. There are 14 residues in the CDR3. The V gene's germline CDR1 is SGHTA and CDR2 FQGNSA. DNA for the CDR3: TGTGCCAGCAGCTTAACCAGGGTGCAACAGACCCAGTACTTC. It codes for CASSLTRVQQTQYF.

The chain is built from TRBV5-4 and TRBJ2-7; D possibly corresponds to TRBD2 (6 bases). From germline, CDR1 is SGHNT and CDR2 YYREEE (reference sequence). V was clipped by 0 bases and J by 3 bases, with 16 bases between them. The CDR3 runs 16 residues. The CDR3 coding sequence is TGTGCCAGCAGCTTGGGGGGAGGACGGGTTTTCTACGAGCAGTACTTC. Its translation is CASSLGGGRVFYEQYF.

This clone was counted a few times. The chain carries TRBV5-1 and TRBJ2-1; a possible D gene is TRBD2 (6 bases). Trimming removed 4 bases at V and 10 bases at J, with 21 bases between. Germline loops: CDR1 SGHRS, CDR2 YFSETQ. This CDR3 contains 15 residues. The CDR3 region has the DNA TGCGCCAGCAGCCCTCGGTCTCATGATGCGGGGGAGCAGTTCTTC. Translated, it gives CASSPRSHDAGEQFF.

Points on this clone: One end of the junction is discordant with germline, which a read error may explain. The rearrangement uses TRBV2 and TRBJ1-1; the match to TRBD1 covers 7 bases. Germline CDR1 SNHLY, CDR2 FYNNEI. This CDR3 is 12 amino acids long. CDR3 DNA: TGTGCCAGCAGTGAGGGGAACAGGGGCCTAGGGTTT. Residues: CASSEGNRGLGF.

This sequence joins TRBV28 and TRBJ2-7, with 8 bases lining up with TRBD2. V shed 3 bases, J shed 4 bases, and the junction held 5 bases outside the gene matches. The length of the CDR3 is 14 residues. Germline V gives CDR1 MDHEN, CDR2 SYDVKM. The CDR3 loop reads CASSFTGGRYEQYF. Written as DNA, the CDR3 is TGTGCCAGCAGTTTTACGGGGGGGCGGTACGAGCAGTACTTC.

The rearrangement uses TRBV11-2 and TRBJ2-1; 9 bases are a match to TRBD1. The length of the CDR3 is 15 residues. J was trimmed by 1 base and V by 4 bases; bases with no gene match: 2. From germline, CDR1 is SGHAT and CDR2 FQNNGV. The CDR3: CASSWDRESYNEQFF. The DNA for the CDR3 is TGTGCCAGCAGCTGGGACAGGGAGTCCTACAATGAGCAGTTCTTC.

This clone was recorded a few times. The V call is TRBV28, the J call TRBJ1-2, with D possibly being TRBD1 (5 bases). Trimming removed 3 bases from V and 4 bases from J, with 12 bases in between. The CDR3 is 14 residues long. Germline lookup yields CDR1 MDHEN and CDR2 SYDVKM. CDR3 loop: CASSFGGRLYGYTF. CDR3 coding DNA: TGTGCCAGCAGTTTCGGGGGACGGCTCTATGGCTACACCTTC.